These T cell receptor beta chains were read from a single sample in a study of T cell responses to AZD1222 COVID-19 vaccine. The method was immunoSEQ multiplex PCR; TCRdb's version includes in-frame clones alone and lacks a portion of them. The sample lists about 180,000 clones; approximately 94% were seen once. Material: peripheral blood, obtained 28 days after the second AZD1222 dose. The source of these receptors is an adult who received the AZD1222 COVID-19 vaccine. Each CDR3 is given with its conserved first and last residue. D genes are given only for firm matches. A row's size may be missing; if present it is once, few, many or a size class.

size	D	V	J	CDR3	DNA
NA	NA	TRBV12-5	TRBJ1-5	CASGLAPSGRVNQPQHF	TGTGCTAGTGGTTTGGCTCCCTCGGGACGGGTCAATCAGCCCCAGCATTTT
NA	NA	TRBV12-3/TRBV12-4	TRBJ1-5	CASSLDLGEPQHF	TGTGCCAGCAGTTTAGATCTCGGGGAGCCCCAGCATTTT
NA	TRBD1	TRBV28	TRBJ1-4	CASSSTGGKLFF	TGTGCCAGCAGTTCGACAGGGGGAAAACTGTTTTTT
once	TRBD2	TRBV7-9	TRBJ2-1	CASSLGLAGEQFF	TGTGCCAGCAGCTTAGGACTAGCGGGTGAGCAGTTCTTC
NA	NA	TRBV11-3	TRBJ2-5	CASSLDPFQETQYF	TGTGCCAGCAGCTTAGACCCGTTCCAAGAGACCCAGTACTTC
once	NA	TRBV15	TRBJ1-2	CATSRDTGRTEGYTF	TGTGCCACCAGCAGAGATACTGGAAGGACTGAGGGCTACACCTTC
NA	NA	TRBV24-1	TRBJ2-7	CATEAGDEQYF	TGTGCCACGGAGGCAGGGGACGAGCAGTACTTC
NA	NA	TRBV2	TRBJ1-2	CASSASGEWGYTF	TGTGCCAGCAGTGCCTCAGGGGAGTGGGGCTACACCTTC
NA	NA	TRBV10-1	TRBJ2-7	CASSDSQGGEQYF	TGCGCCAGCAGTGATTCCCAGGGTGGCGAGCAGTACTTC
NA	NA	TRBV6-2/TRBV6-3	TRBJ2-1	CASSHHNEQFF	TGTGCCAGCAGTCACCACAATGAGCAGTTCTTC
NA	TRBD1	TRBV19	TRBJ1-1	CASSLGSTGRVRSTEAFF	TGTGCCAGTAGCTTGGGATCGACAGGGCGAGTAAGGAGCACTGAAGCTTTCTTT
once	NA	TRBV7-2	TRBJ1-3	CASRNWNSGNTIYF	TGTGCCAGCAGGAATTGGAACTCTGGAAACACCATATATTTT
NA	TRBD2	TRBV19	TRBJ2-1	CATSPSGSYNEQFF	TGTGCCACCTCGCCTAGCGGTTCCTACAATGAGCAGTTCTTC
NA	TRBD1	TRBV5-1	TRBJ1-4	CASSSQGDTTNEKLFF	TGCGCCAGCAGCTCGCAGGGGGACACAACTAATGAAAAACTGTTTTTT
NA	NA	TRBV28	TRBJ2-1	CASSLLTGQSYNEQFF	TGTGCCAGCAGTTTACTCACTGGACAGTCCTACAATGAGCAGTTCTTC
NA	TRBD2	TRBV6-2/TRBV6-3	TRBJ2-1	CASSYRGGLYNEQFF	TGTGCCAGCAGTTACCGGGGGGGCCTCTACAATGAGCAGTTCTTC
NA	NA	TRBV2	TRBJ1-2	CASEDGPYGYTF	TGTGCCAGCGAAGATGGTCCCTATGGCTACACCTTC
NA	NA	TRBV11-2	TRBJ1-2	CASSLGVGSYYGYTF	TGTGCCAGCAGCTTAGGTGTAGGGTCGTACTATGGCTACACCTTC
NA	NA	TRBV5-6	TRBJ1-1	CASSLLQVTTEAFF	TGTGCCAGCAGCTTACTTCAGGTAACCACTGAAGCTTTCTTT
NA	TRBD2	TRBV3-1/TRBV3-2	TRBJ2-1	CASSQILAGGPFVF	TGTGCCAGCAGCCAGATACTAGCGGGAGGGCCTTTCGTCTTC